This T cell receptor beta chain was sequenced in a study of CD8 T cells in Susac syndrome. Per the germline V gene, CDR1 is WSHSY and CDR2 is SAAADI. The germline V and J ends were trimmed by 4 bases and 4 bases, with 9 bases remaining between them. CDR3 length equals 13 residues. After extraction with the RNeasy kit, roughly 0.45 to 1 ug of the RNA was reverse transcribed using random hexamers. immunoSEQ multiplex PCR amplified TCR beta CDR3 across 54 Vbeta, 13 Jbeta. Via MiXCR, TCRdb re-called the immunoSEQ multiplex PCR reads, giving one row per CDR3 protein. The table records around 200,000 distinct CDR3 sequences, 85% to 95% of them present only once. The study used treatment-naive patients who had stable or active relapsing-remitting disease as multiple sclerosis controls. TEMRA cells were FACS-enriched, and CD8+ and CD4+ T cells were isolated negatively.

This TCR derives from a human donor with multiple sclerosis. The specimen sequenced was CD4+ T cells from PBMCs. The chain combines TRBV10-2 with TRBJ2-3, with D perhaps matching TRBD2 (6 bases). The CDR3 region is CASSAGVSDTQYF. The CDR3 coding sequence is TGCGCCAGCAGTGCGGGGGTCTCAGATACGCAGTATTTT.